The rows below give T cell receptor beta chains drawn from one sample of a study of blood T cell repertoires in COVID-19. Assay: immunoSEQ multiplex PCR; the TCRdb copy retains only in-frame clones and omits some. The sample records a few hundred thousand clones, about 89% being singletons. Sequenced: PBMCs or T cells enriched from blood (not recorded which). These receptors all stem from a woman in her thirties who had recovered from COVID-19. The CDR3 runs from the conserved cysteine through the conserved F or W. The D gene is left open where the match is weak. Clone size is given for some rows only: seen once, a few or many times, or a class if the clone is expanded.

V	J	size	D	DNA	CDR3
TRBV6-5	TRBJ2-7	.	.	TGTGCCAGCAGCCTCGACAGCCTGAGCTCCTACGAGCAGTACTTC	CASSLDSLSSYEQYF
TRBV12-3/TRBV12-4	TRBJ2-7	.	TRBD2	TGTGCCAGCAGTATGGGACTATCCGAGCAGTACTTC	CASSMGLSEQYF
TRBV5-1	TRBJ2-2	.	TRBD2	TGCGCCAGCAGCTCGGGGACTAGCGGGCCAACCAACACCGGGGAGCTGTTTTTT	CASSSGTSGPTNTGELFF
TRBV11-2	TRBJ2-7	.	.	TGTGCCAGCAGCCCCATACGGGGCGAGCAGTACTTC	CASSPIRGEQYF
TRBV2	TRBJ1-3	.	.	TGTGCCAGCACCACCGGAGGGCTTACGGGAAACACCATATATTTT	CASTTGGLTGNTIYF
TRBV7-6	TRBJ2-6	.	TRBD1	TGTGCCAGCAGCCCCCAGGGGAGGACAGGGTCCTCTGGGGCCAACGTCCTGACTTTC	CASSPQGRTGSSGANVLTF
TRBV5-6	TRBJ1-2	.	.	TGTGCCAGCAGCTTCCGCGTACGGGGTTTGGATGGCTACACCTTC	CASSFRVRGLDGYTF
TRBV18	TRBJ1-4	.	.	TGTGCCAGCTCACCAAGACCTGGCGACTCGGTCGGTGAAAAACTGTTTTTT	CASSPRPGDSVGEKLFF
TRBV27	TRBJ2-5	.	TRBD2	TGTGCCAGCACCCCCGGACTAGGCCAAGAGACCCAGTACTTC	CASTPGLGQETQYF
TRBV30	TRBJ1-5	.	.	TGTGCCTGGAGTGCAACGCGGCGGGATCAGCCCCAGCATTTT	CAWSATRRDQPQHF
TRBV21-1	TRBJ2-3	few	.	TGTGCCAGCAGCGCCTCGGGACCTAGCGGCACAGATACGCAGTATTTT	CASSASGPSGTDTQYF
TRBV9	TRBJ1-3	.	.	TGTGCCAGCAGCTCCCCAGGGGAGAGAGGAAACACCATATATTTT	CASSSPGERGNTIYF
TRBV18	TRBJ2-5	.	.	TGTGCCAGCTCACCACGGGCTGAGACCCAGTACTTC	CASSPRAETQYF
TRBV11-2	TRBJ2-7	.	TRBD2	TGTGCCAGCAGCAGATTTAGCGGGGGAGCCTACGAGCAGTACTTC	CASSRFSGGAYEQYF